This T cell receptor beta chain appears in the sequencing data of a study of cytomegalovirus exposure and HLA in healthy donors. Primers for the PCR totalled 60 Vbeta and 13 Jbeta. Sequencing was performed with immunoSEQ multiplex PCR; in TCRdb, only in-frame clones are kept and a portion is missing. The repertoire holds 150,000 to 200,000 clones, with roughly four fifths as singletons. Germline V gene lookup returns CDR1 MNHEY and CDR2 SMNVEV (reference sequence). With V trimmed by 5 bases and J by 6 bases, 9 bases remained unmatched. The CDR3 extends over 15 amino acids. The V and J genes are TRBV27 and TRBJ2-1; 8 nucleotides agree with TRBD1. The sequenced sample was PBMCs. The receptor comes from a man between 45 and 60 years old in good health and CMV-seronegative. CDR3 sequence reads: CASSPGTGDRNEQFF. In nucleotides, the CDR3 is TGTGCCAGCAGTCCGGGGACAGGAGACCGCAATGAGCAGTTCTTC.